This is a list of T cell receptor beta chains from one sample in a study of cytomegalovirus exposure and HLA in healthy donors. Profiled with immunoSEQ multiplex PCR; TCRdb holds only in-frame clones, not every one. The sample holds 150,000 to 200,000 clones, around nine tenths seen once. Sequencing used PBMCs. The origin of the receptors is a woman aged 25 to 39 in good health and CMV-seronegative. CDR3s include the opening cysteine and the closing phenylalanine or tryptophan. The order of the fields is CDR3 DNA, CDR3 protein, J gene, clone size, V gene, D gene. A D gene is named only where the DNA matches it firmly. Not every row has a clone size; where given, it reads once, few, many or a size class.

CDR3 DNA: TGTGCCAGCAGCTATGGAGAGCTGAACACTGAAGCTTTCTTT; CDR3 protein: CASSYGELNTEAFF; J gene: TRBJ1-1; clone size: .; V gene: TRBV5-4; D gene: .
CDR3 DNA: TGTGCCAGCAGTTCTAGTGACAAGGGGGTTTCACCCCTCCACTTT; CDR3 protein: CASSSSDKGVSPLHF; J gene: TRBJ1-6; clone size: .; V gene: TRBV6-6; D gene: .
CDR3 DNA: TGCAGCATTGGAGGCAGAAGCTCCTACGAGCAGTACTTC; CDR3 protein: CSIGGRSSYEQYF; J gene: TRBJ2-7; clone size: .; V gene: TRBV29-1; D gene: .
CDR3 DNA: TGTGCCAGCAGTGAAGGGGGCAGGCCCAGGTCACCCCTCCACTTT; CDR3 protein: CASSEGGRPRSPLHF; J gene: TRBJ1-6; clone size: .; V gene: TRBV6-1; D gene: .
CDR3 DNA: TGCGCCAGCAGCGAGGACGGGGTCAATCAGCCCCAGCATTTT; CDR3 protein: CASSEDGVNQPQHF; J gene: TRBJ1-5; clone size: .; V gene: TRBV4-1; D gene: .
CDR3 DNA: TGTGCCAGCAGTACATGGACTAGCGGGGGGGAGAATGAGCAGTTCTTC; CDR3 protein: CASSTWTSGGENEQFF; J gene: TRBJ2-1; clone size: .; V gene: TRBV27; D gene: TRBD2
CDR3 DNA: TGTGCCAGCTCACCTCAGGGTACCTTTTCGGGCTACACCTTC; CDR3 protein: CASSPQGTFSGYTF; J gene: TRBJ1-2; clone size: .; V gene: TRBV18; D gene: .
CDR3 DNA: TGTGCCAGCAAGTCCAGGCAGACCGTGGATACGCAGTATTTT; CDR3 protein: CASKSRQTVDTQYF; J gene: TRBJ2-3; clone size: .; V gene: TRBV2; D gene: .
CDR3 DNA: TGTGCCACCAGCAGAGGAAACCAGGGGTCCTACGAGCAGTACTTC; CDR3 protein: CATSRGNQGSYEQYF; J gene: TRBJ2-7; clone size: .; V gene: TRBV15; D gene: .
CDR3 DNA: TGTGCCAGCAGTTTAATTTTGGGGACAGGGGGCCATGAGCAGTTCTTC; CDR3 protein: CASSLILGTGGHEQFF; J gene: TRBJ2-1; clone size: .; V gene: TRBV27; D gene: TRBD1
CDR3 DNA: TGTGCCAGCAGCTCCTATAACTATGGCTACACCTTC; CDR3 protein: CASSSYNYGYTF; J gene: TRBJ1-2; clone size: .; V gene: TRBV11-2; D gene: .
CDR3 DNA: TGTGCCAGCAGCCTCAAACAGGGGGCGTTTACCGTCTTTAACTATGGCTACACCTTC; CDR3 protein: CASSLKQGAFTVFNYGYTF; J gene: TRBJ1-2; clone size: .; V gene: TRBV13; D gene: TRBD1
CDR3 DNA: TGTGCCAGCAGTAGATCAAGGGGGACGGGCACCGGGGAGCTGTTTTTT; CDR3 protein: CASSRSRGTGTGELFF; J gene: TRBJ2-2; clone size: .; V gene: TRBV27; D gene: .
CDR3 DNA: TGTGCCGGATGGACAGGGCATGGCTACACCTTC; CDR3 protein: CAGWTGHGYTF; J gene: TRBJ1-2; clone size: .; V gene: TRBV19; D gene: TRBD1
CDR3 DNA: TGTGCCTGGAGTCATACAGGCGGCAATCAGCCCCAGCATTTT; CDR3 protein: CAWSHTGGNQPQHF; J gene: TRBJ1-5; clone size: .; V gene: TRBV30; D gene: .
CDR3 DNA: TGTGCCAGCAGCCCGCCCCTACAGGGTGGGTACGAGCAGTACTTC; CDR3 protein: CASSPPLQGGYEQYF; J gene: TRBJ2-7; clone size: .; V gene: TRBV5-5; D gene: .
CDR3 DNA: TGTGCCAGCAGCCTAACAGGGGGTGGTGCGGCCCAGTACTTC; CDR3 protein: CASSLTGGGAAQYF; J gene: TRBJ2-5; clone size: .; V gene: TRBV13; D gene: TRBD1
CDR3 DNA: TGTGCCAGCAGTTCACTCCTAGCGGGGGGGCAAGAGACCCAGTACTTC; CDR3 protein: CASSSLLAGGQETQYF; J gene: TRBJ2-5; clone size: few; V gene: TRBV27; D gene: TRBD2
CDR3 DNA: TGTGCCAGCAGTCACAGGGTGACTGGGGCCAACGTCCTGACTTTC; CDR3 protein: CASSHRVTGANVLTF; J gene: TRBJ2-6; clone size: .; V gene: TRBV9; D gene: .
CDR3 DNA: TGTGCCAGCAGCATTCGGGGCGAGCAGTACTTC; CDR3 protein: CASSIRGEQYF; J gene: TRBJ2-7; clone size: .; V gene: TRBV7-2; D gene: .
CDR3 DNA: TGTGCCAGCAGACGATCGGGGGGCGACGAGCAGCCCCAGCATTTT; CDR3 protein: CASRRSGGDEQPQHF; J gene: TRBJ1-5; clone size: .; V gene: TRBV2; D gene: .
CDR3 DNA: TGTGCCAGCAGCTTAGCAGGACAGGCGCCCACAGATACGCAGTATTTT; CDR3 protein: CASSLAGQAPTDTQYF; J gene: TRBJ2-3; clone size: .; V gene: TRBV7-6; D gene: TRBD1
CDR3 DNA: TGTGCCAGCAGTGAGGGACACCCAAAGCCGTTCTTC; CDR3 protein: CASSEGHPKPFF; J gene: TRBJ2-1; clone size: .; V gene: TRBV6-1; D gene: .
CDR3 DNA: TGTGCCAGCAGCCCCAATCCGGGACAGGCGTCCAATGAGCAGTTCTTC; CDR3 protein: CASSPNPGQASNEQFF; J gene: TRBJ2-1; clone size: .; V gene: TRBV11-2; D gene: TRBD1
CDR3 DNA: TGTGCCAGCAGCTTGTCTCCGTACCAAGAGACCCAGTACTTC; CDR3 protein: CASSLSPYQETQYF; J gene: TRBJ2-5; clone size: .; V gene: TRBV5-4; D gene: .
CDR3 DNA: TGTGCCAGCAGCTCGACATTATACAATGAGCAGTTCTTC; CDR3 protein: CASSSTLYNEQFF; J gene: TRBJ2-1; clone size: .; V gene: TRBV11-2; D gene: .
CDR3 DNA: TGTGCCAGCAGTGGGTGGACAGGAAACACCGGGGAGCTGTTTTTT; CDR3 protein: CASSGWTGNTGELFF; J gene: TRBJ2-2; clone size: once; V gene: TRBV27; D gene: TRBD1
CDR3 DNA: TGTGCCAGTAGTACGGGGACAGGGTCCTACGAGCAGTACTTC; CDR3 protein: CASSTGTGSYEQYF; J gene: TRBJ2-7; clone size: .; V gene: TRBV19; D gene: TRBD1
CDR3 DNA: TGTGCCAGCAGCTCACCGGGACAGGGGGGAGATACGCAGTATTTT; CDR3 protein: CASSSPGQGGDTQYF; J gene: TRBJ2-3; clone size: .; V gene: TRBV5-4; D gene: TRBD1
CDR3 DNA: TGTGCCAGCCGCGGACTAGACAAAAAGTACTTC; CDR3 protein: CASRGLDKKYF; J gene: TRBJ2-7; clone size: .; V gene: TRBV2; D gene: TRBD2
CDR3 DNA: TGCGCCAGCAGCCGGGACAGGGGTTATCGGGAGCAGTTCTTC; CDR3 protein: CASSRDRGYREQFF; J gene: TRBJ2-1; clone size: .; V gene: TRBV10-1; D gene: TRBD1
CDR3 DNA: TGTGCCAGCAGCTTAGTTAGCGGGGGTTACAATGAGCAGTTCTTC; CDR3 protein: CASSLVSGGYNEQFF; J gene: TRBJ2-1; clone size: once; V gene: TRBV11-2; D gene: TRBD2
CDR3 DNA: TGTGCCAGCAGGCGGGCAGGAACTACCTACGAGCAGTACTTC; CDR3 protein: CASRRAGTTYEQYF; J gene: TRBJ2-7; clone size: .; V gene: TRBV2; D gene: .
CDR3 DNA: TGTGCCAGCAAGCGGTACAATGAGCAGTTCTTC; CDR3 protein: CASKRYNEQFF; J gene: TRBJ2-1; clone size: .; V gene: TRBV27; D gene: .
CDR3 DNA: TGTGCCAGCAGACCTGATGGGACTAGCCAGTACGAGCAGTACTTC; CDR3 protein: CASRPDGTSQYEQYF; J gene: TRBJ2-7; clone size: .; V gene: TRBV9; D gene: TRBD2
CDR3 DNA: TGTGCCATCAGCGGGACTAGCGGTGCCTACGAGCAGTACTTC; CDR3 protein: CAISGTSGAYEQYF; J gene: TRBJ2-7; clone size: .; V gene: TRBV10-3; D gene: TRBD2
CDR3 DNA: TGTGCCAGCAGTAGGACAGGGTTTCTCTACGAGCAGTACTTC; CDR3 protein: CASSRTGFLYEQYF; J gene: TRBJ2-7; clone size: .; V gene: TRBV6-1; D gene: TRBD1
CDR3 DNA: TGTGCCAGTAGTACAGGGACAGGTCCCTACAATGAGCAGTTCTTC; CDR3 protein: CASSTGTGPYNEQFF; J gene: TRBJ2-1; clone size: .; V gene: TRBV19; D gene: TRBD1
CDR3 DNA: TGTGCCAGCAGTTCTGACAACAATGAGCAGTTCTTC; CDR3 protein: CASSSDNNEQFF; J gene: TRBJ2-1; clone size: .; V gene: TRBV2; D gene: .
CDR3 DNA: TGCGCCAGCAGCCTCAGCGGGGGATACAATGAGCAGTTCTTC; CDR3 protein: CASSLSGGYNEQFF; J gene: TRBJ2-1; clone size: .; V gene: TRBV5-1; D gene: TRBD2
CDR3 DNA: TGTGCCAGTAGACTAGCGGGGGATTACTACAATGAGCAGTTCTTC; CDR3 protein: CASRLAGDYYNEQFF; J gene: TRBJ2-1; clone size: once; V gene: TRBV19; D gene: TRBD2
CDR3 DNA: TGTGCCTGGAGCGAGCGGGGCTCGGGGCAGTTCTTC; CDR3 protein: CAWSERGSGQFF; J gene: TRBJ2-1; clone size: .; V gene: TRBV30; D gene: TRBD2
CDR3 DNA: TGCGCCAGCAGCTTGGGTACGGTGAACACTGAAGCTTTCTTT; CDR3 protein: CASSLGTVNTEAFF; J gene: TRBJ1-1; clone size: .; V gene: TRBV5-1; D gene: .
CDR3 DNA: TGTGCCAGCAGCCAAGGCAGGACTAGCGGGGACTCCTACGAGCAGTACTTC; CDR3 protein: CASSQGRTSGDSYEQYF; J gene: TRBJ2-7; clone size: .; V gene: TRBV4-2; D gene: TRBD2
CDR3 DNA: TGTGCCAGCCAGCCCCGGGACAGGGCCTACGAGCAGTACTTC; CDR3 protein: CASQPRDRAYEQYF; J gene: TRBJ2-7; clone size: .; V gene: TRBV2; D gene: TRBD1
CDR3 DNA: TGCGCCAGCAGCCAACCTCGGGCCAGGGCCCGAGGCTACACCTTC; CDR3 protein: CASSQPRARARGYTF; J gene: TRBJ1-2; clone size: few; V gene: TRBV4-1; D gene: .
CDR3 DNA: TGTGCCAGCAGCTCTAGCGGGGTCCGCACAGATACGCAGTATTTT; CDR3 protein: CASSSSGVRTDTQYF; J gene: TRBJ2-3; clone size: .; V gene: TRBV7-2; D gene: TRBD2
CDR3 DNA: TGCGCCAGCAGTGAGGGACAGGAAGCTTTCTTT; CDR3 protein: CASSEGQEAFF; J gene: TRBJ1-1; clone size: .; V gene: TRBV10-1; D gene: .
CDR3 DNA: TGTGCCAGCAGCCCGGGACTGGGCTACGAGCAGTACTTC; CDR3 protein: CASSPGLGYEQYF; J gene: TRBJ2-7; clone size: .; V gene: TRBV2; D gene: .
CDR3 DNA: TGTGCCAGCAGCCCAACCCAGGGGCTGAGGAACACTGAAGCTTTCTTT; CDR3 protein: CASSPTQGLRNTEAFF; J gene: TRBJ1-1; clone size: once; V gene: TRBV9; D gene: .
CDR3 DNA: TGTGCCACCAGCAGGAACGGACAGACAAATCAGCCCCAGCATTTT; CDR3 protein: CATSRNGQTNQPQHF; J gene: TRBJ1-5; clone size: once; V gene: TRBV15; D gene: .